The rows below give T cell receptor beta chains drawn from one sample of a study of early T cells in non-severe SARS-CoV-2 infection. Each CDR3 protein is one row after TCRdb ran MiXCR on the 5' RACE reads. This table holds more than 65,000 distinct CDR3 sequences, more than 3.5% found once. This sample comprised whole blood, obtained at baseline. All receptors derive from an adult who was a healthcare worker with PCR-confirmed SARS-CoV-2 infection or an uninfected control (not recorded which). The donor label of this sample is uncertain. Each CDR3 is given with its conserved first and last residue. A D gene is named only where the DNA matches it firmly. Clone size is shown for a subset of rows, as once, few, many or a class of expanded clone.

J gene | clone size | V gene | D gene | CDR3 length | CDR3 protein | CDR3 DNA
TRBJ1-4 | NA | TRBV5-1 | NA | 15 | CASSSSTAVNEKLFF | TGCGCCAGCAGCTCCTCGACGGCGGTTAATGAAAAACTGTTTTTT
TRBJ2-1 | many | TRBV7-6 | TRBD1 | 14 | CASSPRTGEDEQFF | TGTGCCAGCAGCCCGCGGACAGGGGAGGATGAGCAGTTCTTC
TRBJ2-1 | many | TRBV7-2 | TRBD2 | 18 | CASSPVASGGPRANEQFF | TGTGCCAGCAGCCCAGTAGCTAGCGGGGGGCCCCGTGCCAATGAGCAGTTCTTC
TRBJ1-5 | NA | TRBV15 | NA | 15 | CATSRNMAGNQPQHF | TGTGCCACCAGCAGAAATATGGCAGGAAATCAGCCCCAGCATTTT
TRBJ2-7 | NA | TRBV23-1 | NA | 15 | CASSHGGDVPYEQYF | TGCGCCAGCAGCCACGGCGGGGACGTACCCTACGAGCAGTACTTC
TRBJ1-1 | many | TRBV9 | NA | 14 | CASSVDIRDTEAFF | TGTGCCAGCAGCGTAGATATAAGGGACACTGAAGCTTTCTTT
TRBJ1-5 | many | TRBV20-1 | NA | 12 | CSATDRYQPQHF | TGCAGTGCAACCGACAGATATCAGCCCCAGCATTTT
TRBJ2-1 | many | TRBV4-2 | TRBD1 | 13 | CASSQEGDREQFF | TGTGCCAGCAGCCAAGAAGGGGACAGGGAGCAGTTCTTC
TRBJ1-1 | NA | TRBV29-1 | TRBD1 | 12 | CRVDGGRGRAFF | TGCAGGGTTGATGGGGGCAGGGGGCGAGCTTTCTTT
TRBJ2-3 | NA | TRBV10-3 | NA | 14 | CAISNGQGYYTQYF | TGTGCCATCAGTAACGGGCAGGGCTATTATACGCAGTATTTT
TRBJ2-1 | many | TRBV14 | NA | 13 | CASGGVSYNEQFF | TGTGCCAGCGGGGGAGTCTCCTACAATGAGCAGTTCTTC
TRBJ2-3 | NA | TRBV11-2 | TRBD2 | 12 | CASSPSGDMQYF | TGTGCCAGCAGTCCTAGCGGGGATATGCAGTATTTT
TRBJ1-2 | many | TRBV4-3 | NA | 15 | CASSRMGEGNYGYTF | TGCGCCAGCAGCCGCATGGGGGAGGGGAACTATGGCTACACCTTC
TRBJ2-5 | NA | TRBV20-1 | NA | 10 | CSARVETQYF | TGCAGTGCTAGGGTTGAGACCCAGTACTTC
TRBJ2-7 | many | TRBV10-3 | NA | 12 | CAISGTPDEQYF | TGTGCCATCAGTGGGACCCCCGACGAGCAGTACTTC
TRBJ2-3 | many | TRBV20-1 | TRBD2 | 16 | CSARDWASGEDDTQYF | TGCAGTGCTAGAGATTGGGCTAGCGGGGAGGATGATACGCAGTATTTT
TRBJ2-1 | few | TRBV11-2 | NA | 11 | CASSPVNEQFF | TGTGCCAGCAGCCCCGTTAATGAGCAGTTCTTC